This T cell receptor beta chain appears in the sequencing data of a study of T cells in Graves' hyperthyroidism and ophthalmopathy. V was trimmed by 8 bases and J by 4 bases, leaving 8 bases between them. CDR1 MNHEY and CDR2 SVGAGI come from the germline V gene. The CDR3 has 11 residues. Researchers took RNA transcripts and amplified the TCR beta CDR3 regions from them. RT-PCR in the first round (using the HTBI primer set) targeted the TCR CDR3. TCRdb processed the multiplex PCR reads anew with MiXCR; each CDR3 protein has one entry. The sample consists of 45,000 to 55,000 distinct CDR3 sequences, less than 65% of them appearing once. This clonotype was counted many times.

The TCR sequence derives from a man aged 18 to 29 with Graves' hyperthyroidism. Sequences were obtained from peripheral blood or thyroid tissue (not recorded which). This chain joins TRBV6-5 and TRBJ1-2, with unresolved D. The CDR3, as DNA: TGTGCCAGCGGGGAGTTCTATGGCTACACCTTC. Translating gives CASGEFYGYTF.